The 10 T cell receptor beta chains below all came from one sample that was sequenced in a study of blood T cell repertoires in COVID-19. Clones were read by immunoSEQ multiplex PCR, and TCRdb kept only the in-frame ones, dropping some. Of 200,000 to 300,000 clones listed, approximately 86% are singletons. Sequenced sample: peripheral blood. The receptors were gathered from a human donor in a cohort sampled during active COVID-19.

The chain couples TRBV9 to TRBJ1-1; D unresolved. The CDR3 consists of 14 residues. Trimming left V 4 bases short and J 7 bases short, with 17 bases between. Germline loops: CDR1 SGDLS, CDR2 YYNGEE. The CDR3 DNA sequence: TGTGCCAGCAGCCCCCCTCTCCCGAGGGTTGAAGCTTTCTTT. It translates to CASSPPLPRVEAFF.

The rearrangement joins TRBV19 to TRBJ2-1, with D unresolved. From germline, CDR1 is LNHDA and CDR2 SQIVND (reference sequence). The CDR3 consists of 16 residues. With 0 bases removed from V and 2 bases from J, the gap between germline ends came to 11 bases. In DNA, the CDR3 is TGTGCCAGTAGTATAGAGGGCAGGCTTACCTACAATGAGCAGTTCTTC. It encodes CASSIEGRLTYNEQFF.

The rearrangement uses TRBV18 and TRBJ2-1, with 11 bases aligning to TRBD2. This CDR3 spans 17 amino acids. V lost 3 bases to trimming and J lost 7 bases; unmatched junction nucleotides: 11. CDR1 KGHSH and CDR2 LQKENI come from the germline V gene. The CDR3 sequence is CASSPGTSGRIQNEQFF. CDR3 nucleotides: TGTGCCAGCTCACCGGGAACTAGCGGGAGAATACAGAATGAGCAGTTCTTC.

The chain joins TRBV3-1 (or the pseudogene TRBV3-2) to TRBJ1-3; D not certain. Germline V gives CDR1 LGHDT, CDR2 YNNKEL (reference sequence). The V and J ends lost 1 base and 4 bases respectively, with 5 bases between them. The CDR3 has 13 amino acids. CDR3 nucleotide sequence: TGTGCCAGCAGCCAAGTCTACGGAAACACCATATATTTT. Translating gives CASSQVYGNTIYF.

The V gene is TRBV9, the J gene TRBJ2-1; 9 bases agree with TRBD2. Trimming took 0 bases from V and 4 from J; bases not matched to a gene: 5. CDR1 SGDLS and CDR2 YYNGEE come from the germline V gene. There are 16 residues in the CDR3. The CDR3 reads CASSVGGGGAYNEQFF. The CDR3 DNA is TGTGCCAGCAGCGTAGGTGGCGGGGGGGCTTACAATGAGCAGTTCTTC.

This chain links TRBV30 with TRBJ2-1; TRBD1 aligns across 8 bases. The V gene's germline CDR1 is GTSNPN and CDR2 SVGIG (reference sequence). This CDR3 region has 14 residues. V trimming: 4 bases; J trimming: 8 bases; junction bases outside the gene matches: 10. CDR3: CAWKDREGRDEQFF. CDR3 nucleotides: TGTGCCTGGAAGGACAGGGAAGGCAGGGATGAGCAGTTCTTC.

This rearrangement joins TRBV28 to TRBJ2-7, with TRBD1 as a possible D gene (6 bases). Trimming pared 6 bases from V and 4 bases from J, leaving 16 bases between. Looked up from germline, CDR1 is MDHEN and CDR2 is SYDVKM. The CDR3 is made up of 14 amino acids. CDR3 DNA: TGTGCCAGCAGCATAGGGGGTAAGGAGTACGAGCAGTACTTC. It encodes CASSIGGKEYEQYF.

This chain links TRBV19 with TRBJ2-7, with 7 bases matching TRBD1. The trim removed 6 bases at V and 3 bases at J, leaving 11 bases unmatched. This CDR3 spans 15 amino acids. Germline V gene lookup returns CDR1 LNHDA and CDR2 SQIVND (reference sequence). The CDR3, as DNA: TGTGCCAGTAGCAATAAGGGGACAGCGCTCTACGAGCAGTACTTC. It is translated as CASSNKGTALYEQYF.

This clone has at least ten counts. The chain combines TRBV6-4 with TRBJ2-5; TRBD1 aligns across 7 bases. The CDR3 runs to 13 residues. V trimming: 2 bases; J trimming: 3 bases; junction bases outside the gene matches: 0. In germline, CDR1 is MRHNA, CDR2 SNTAGT. This chain's CDR3 is CASSDGTEETQYF. Written as DNA, the CDR3 is TGTGCCAGCAGTGACGGGACAGAAGAGACCCAGTACTTC.

This chain joins TRBV6-6 and TRBJ2-5; D perhaps matches TRBD2 (6 bases). This CDR3 is 12 amino acids long. CDR1 and CDR2 from the germline V gene are MNHNY and SVGAGI (reference sequence). Trimming shortened V by 4 bases and J by 9 bases, and 12 bases separated the two germline ends. For the CDR3, the DNA is TGTGCCAGCAGTTCAAGGACGGGGGCCCAGTACTTC. This translates into CASSSRTGAQYF.